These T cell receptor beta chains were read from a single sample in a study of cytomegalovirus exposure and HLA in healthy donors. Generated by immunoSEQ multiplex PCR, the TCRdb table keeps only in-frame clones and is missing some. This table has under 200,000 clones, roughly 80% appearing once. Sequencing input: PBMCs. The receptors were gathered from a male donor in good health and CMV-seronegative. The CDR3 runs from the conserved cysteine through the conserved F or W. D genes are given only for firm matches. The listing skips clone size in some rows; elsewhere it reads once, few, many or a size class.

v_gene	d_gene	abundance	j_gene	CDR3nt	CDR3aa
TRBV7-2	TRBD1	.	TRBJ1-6	TGTGCCAGCAGAGTAAACAGGGGGGACAATTCACCCCTCCACTTT	CASRVNRGDNSPLHF
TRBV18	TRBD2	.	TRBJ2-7	TGTGCCAGCTCGATGGAAAACACAGTAGGTTGGCTAGCGGGATCCGTCGCAAGCGAGCAGTACTTC	CASSMENTVGWLAGSVASEQYF
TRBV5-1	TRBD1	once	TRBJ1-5	TGCGCCAGCAGCTTTCAGGGGGGTAGCAATCAGCCCCAGCATTTT	CASSFQGGSNQPQHF
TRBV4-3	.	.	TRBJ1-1	TGCGCCAGCAGCCAAGGGTCACAGGCGAACACTGAAGCTTTCTTT	CASSQGSQANTEAFF
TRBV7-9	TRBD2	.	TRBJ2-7	TGTGCCAGCAAGGCGGGGGGATCGTACGAGCAGTACTTC	CASKAGGSYEQYF
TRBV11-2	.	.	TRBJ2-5	TGTGCCAGCAGCTTAGGTCCCTGGGGCCTAGAAGAGACCCAGTACTTC	CASSLGPWGLEETQYF
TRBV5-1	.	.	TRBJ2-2	TGCGCCAGCAGCTTGTCGGGAGCCCAGGGCACCGGGGAGCTGTTTTTT	CASSLSGAQGTGELFF
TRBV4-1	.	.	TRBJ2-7	TGCGCCAGCAGCCAAGATAGGGGTTTGCTCTACGAGCAGTACTTC	CASSQDRGLLYEQYF
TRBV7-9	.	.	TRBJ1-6	TGTTCCAGCAGCTCCCTTTCTAACAGAAATTCACCCCTCCACTTT	CSSSSLSNRNSPLHF
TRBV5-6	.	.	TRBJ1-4	TGTGCCAGCAGGAAGACAGTCTCCCACGAAAAACTGTTTTTT	CASRKTVSHEKLFF
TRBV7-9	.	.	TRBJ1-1	TGTGCCAGCAGCGGGGGCCGAGGGGATTTCTTT	CASSGGRGDFF
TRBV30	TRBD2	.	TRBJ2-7	TGTGCCTGGAGTGTAGACAGCGGGAGAAGGTTTTCCTACGAGCAGTACTTC	CAWSVDSGRRFSYEQYF
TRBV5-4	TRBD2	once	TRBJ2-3	TGTGCCAGCAGCCCGGGACTAGCGGAATATACGCAGTATTTT	CASSPGLAEYTQYF
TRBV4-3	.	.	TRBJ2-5	TGCGCCAGCAGCCAAGATCAGTGGGGGCTGGGGCAAGAGACCCAGTACTTC	CASSQDQWGLGQETQYF
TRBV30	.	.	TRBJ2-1	TGTGCCTGGAGTGTGATCGGGGGAAACTACAATGAGCAGTTCTTC	CAWSVIGGNYNEQFF
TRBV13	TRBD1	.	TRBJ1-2	TGTGCCAGCAGCTGGGACAGGGGGCGGGTTTTCTTC	CASSWDRGRVFF
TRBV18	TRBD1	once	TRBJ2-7	TGTGCCAGCTCACTGGGACAGCCTACGGAGCAGTACTTC	CASSLGQPTEQYF
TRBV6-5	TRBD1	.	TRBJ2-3	TGTGCCAGCAGTCTTGAGGGGGCGCGGGCAGATACGCAGTATTTT	CASSLEGARADTQYF
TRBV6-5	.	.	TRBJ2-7	TGTGCCAGCAGCCCACCAGGGGTTAAAGAGCAGTACTTC	CASSPPGVKEQYF
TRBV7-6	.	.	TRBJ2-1	TGTGCCAGCAGCCAGAGCGGCAGCTCCTACAATGAGCAGTTCTTC	CASSQSGSSYNEQFF
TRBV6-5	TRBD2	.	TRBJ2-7	TGTGCCAGCAGTACTAGCGGGAGGGGGCACTACGAGCAGTACTTC	CASSTSGRGHYEQYF
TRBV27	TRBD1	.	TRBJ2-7	TGTGCCAGCAGTTTCTTGGACAGGCCCTACGAGCAGTACTTC	CASSFLDRPYEQYF
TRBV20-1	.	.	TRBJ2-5	TGCAGTGCTAGAAAGGGGGAGACCCAGTACTTC	CSARKGETQYF
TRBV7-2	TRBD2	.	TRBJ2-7	TGTGCCAGCAGCTTCGCCGGGACTAGGTACTTC	CASSFAGTRYF
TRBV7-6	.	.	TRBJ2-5	TGTGCCAGCAGCTTAGGGTCGGTCCAAGAGACCCAGTACTTC	CASSLGSVQETQYF
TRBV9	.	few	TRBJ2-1	TGTGCCAGCAGCCCTAGCGTTACCTACAATGAGCAGTTCTTC	CASSPSVTYNEQFF
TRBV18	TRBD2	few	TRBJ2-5	TGTGCCAGCTCACCGATACGAATAGCGGGATCGGTTTTGGAGACCCAGTACTTC	CASSPIRIAGSVLETQYF
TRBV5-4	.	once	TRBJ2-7	TGTGCCAGCAGCTTCGGGGTCCCGACCTACGAGCAGTACTTC	CASSFGVPTYEQYF
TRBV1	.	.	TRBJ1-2	TGCACCAGCAGCCAAGAAGGGCGGGCTAACTATGGCTACACCTTC	CTSSQEGRANYGYTF
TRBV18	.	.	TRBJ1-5	TGTGCCAGCTCCCTCGGACAGATCTCTCCCTTTAATCAGCCCCAGCATTTT	CASSLGQISPFNQPQHF
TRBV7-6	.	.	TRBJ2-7	TGTGCCAGCAGCTTAAGACAGCTGGGGCACTACGAGCAGTACTTC	CASSLRQLGHYEQYF
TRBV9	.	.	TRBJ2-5	TGTGCCAGCAGCGTAAACGGCAGGGAAGAGACCCAGTACTTC	CASSVNGREETQYF
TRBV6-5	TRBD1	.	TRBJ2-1	TGTGCCAGCGCCAACAGACAGGGTCCACCGAATGAGCAGTTCTTC	CASANRQGPPNEQFF
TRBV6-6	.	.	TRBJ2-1	TGTGCCAGCAGTACGGGTGCTGAGCAGTTCTTC	CASSTGAEQFF
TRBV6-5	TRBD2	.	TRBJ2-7	TGTGCCAGCAGTCTGCGGGAGGGTGCCAACGAGCAGTACTTC	CASSLREGANEQYF
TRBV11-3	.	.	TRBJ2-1	TGTGCCAGCAGCCCACGGGGTAGAAATGAGCAGTTCTTC	CASSPRGRNEQFF
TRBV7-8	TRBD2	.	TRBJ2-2	TGTGCCAGCAGAACCAGCGGGACGGGCGGGGAGCTGTTTTTT	CASRTSGTGGELFF
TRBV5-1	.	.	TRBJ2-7	TGCGCCAGCAGTCTTACAGCGGGCTCCTACGAGCAGTACTTC	CASSLTAGSYEQYF